The 19 T cell receptor beta chains listed next were all sequenced from one sample in a study of T-cell reconstitution after alpha-beta-depleted transplantation in children (dated by TCRdb to about 2016). Libraries were constructed by PCR. The instrument was an Illumina HiSeq 2500. TCR libraries were prepared with molecular barcoding, using unique molecular identifiers to normalize TCRbeta repertoire quantification. Using fastp at Q25 and MiXCR, TCRdb reprocessed the public reads and kept productive beta chains. Merged by CDR3 protein, the rows form single entries marked with the most common genes and DNA. This sample holds almost 250,000 distinct CDR3 sequences; more than 20% were observed only once. Roughly 2.7% of the sample rests with the top ten. According to the study, the label for this sample's treatment or condition signals: allogeneic hematopoietic cell transplantation with graft depleted of TCRalphabeta T cells and CD19 B cells.

Sequenced here: PBMCs, sampled before TCRalphabeta/CD19-depleted stem cell transplant. The receptors stem from a girl aged 2 to 10 with Fanconi anemia, due to receive a stem cell transplant.

CDR3 region: CASSSGTGNYGYTF. The CDR3 bases are TGCGCCAGCAGTTCCGGGACAGGGAACTATGGCTACACCTTC. The V call is TRBV5-1, the J call TRBJ1-2, with 9 bases fitting TRBD1. Germline V gene lookup returns CDR1 SGHRS and CDR2 YFSETQ. Trimming at V came to 5 bases and at J to 2 bases, leaving 4 bases not matched to a gene. The CDR3 length is 14 residues. The full variable domain, rest sourced from reference TRBV5-1 and TRBJ1-2, is KAGVTQTPRYLIKTRGQQVTLSCSPISGHRSVSWYQQTPGQGLQFLFEYFSETQRNKGNFPGRFSGRQFSNSRSEMNVSTLELGDSALYLCASSSGTGNYGYTFGSGTRLTVV.

This clonotype was found many times. The chain carries TRBV6-5 and TRBJ2-1; D possibly corresponds to TRBD1 (6 bases). V was clipped by 5 bases and J by 0 bases, with 17 bases between them. CDR1 is MNHEY and CDR2 is SVGAGI in the germline V gene. The CDR3 consists of 17 residues. Written as DNA, the CDR3 is TGTGCCAGCAGTCAGCACAGGGATCTCAGCTCCTACAATGAGCAGTTCTTC. Translated: CASSQHRDLSSYNEQFF.

There are many counts of this clonotype. The chain joins TRBV20-1 to TRBJ2-7, with 10 bases aligning to TRBD2. Germline assignment: CDR1 DFQATT and CDR2 SNEGSKA (reference sequence). CDR3 length equals 14 residues. The V segment lost 3 bases and the J segment 2 bases; nucleotides outside the gene matches: 4. The CDR3 reads CSARSGRAPYEQYF. DNA for the CDR3: TGCAGTGCTAGGAGCGGGAGGGCCCCCTACGAGCAGTACTTC.

This clonotype was detected many times. This rearrangement joins TRBV7-9 to TRBJ2-7; 11 nucleotides match TRBD1. With V trimmed by 5 bases and J by 4 bases, 7 bases remained unmatched. The CDR3 sequence is 15 residues long. Germline V lookup: CDR1 SEHNR, CDR2 FQNEAQ (reference sequence). The CDR3 sequence: CASSIPGTGGYEQYF. The CDR3 bases are TGTGCCAGCAGCATCCCCGGGACAGGGGGTTACGAGCAGTACTTC.

This chain links TRBV29-1 with TRBJ2-1; 10 bases map to TRBD2. CDR3 length: 16 amino acids. CDR1 is SQVTM, CDR2 ANQGSEA, per germline. V shed 3 bases and J 0 bases; nucleotides not matched to a gene: 5. The CDR3 loop reads CSVESGGVSSYNEQFF. CDR3 in DNA: TGCAGCGTTGAGAGCGGGGGGGTGAGCTCCTACAATGAGCAGTTCTTC.

Many counts were recorded for this clonotype. This chain links TRBV29-1 with TRBJ2-3; D gene ambiguous. The germline gives CDR1 SQVTM, CDR2 ANQGSEA. The CDR3 is 10 amino acids. V was pared by 7 bases and J by 2 bases, with 4 bases between. In DNA, the CDR3 is TGCAGCGCCTACACAGATACGCAGTATTTT. This translates into CSAYTDTQYF.

This clonotype was seen ten or more times. The rearrangement links TRBV10-3 to TRBJ2-1; D possibly corresponds to TRBD1 (5 bases). This CDR3 is built from 15 residues. Trimming shortened V by 6 bases and J by 0 bases, and 12 bases separated the two germline ends. Germline assignment: CDR1 ENHRY and CDR2 SYGVKD. CDR3 region: CAISKDSSSYNEQFF. CDR3 DNA: TGTGCCATCAGCAAAGACAGCAGCTCCTACAATGAGCAGTTCTTC.

This clonotype was seen more than once but under ten times. The chain recombines TRBV10-1 with TRBJ2-2; 10 bases map to TRBD2. The V and J ends lost 4 bases and 7 bases, in that order; junction bases with no gene match: 6. Looked up from germline, CDR1 is WNHNN and CDR2 is SYGVQD (reference sequence). The CDR3 has 15 amino acids. The CDR3 DNA reads TGCGCCAGCAGTGCCCTAGCGGGAGAACACGGGGAGCTGTTTTTT. Translating it yields CASSALAGEHGELFF.

This clonotype showed up just a few times. The chain joins TRBV9 to TRBJ2-3; 7 bases match TRBD2. Germline CDR1 and CDR2: SGDLS and YYNGEE. The CDR3 is made up of 16 amino acids. V was clipped by 0 bases and J by 0 bases; unmatched bases: 4. CDR3 region: CASSVGLADSTDTQYF. DNA for the CDR3: TGTGCCAGCAGCGTAGGGCTAGCGGATAGCACAGATACGCAGTATTTT. The full variable domain, with the rest looked up from reference TRBV9 and TRBJ2-3, is DSGVTQTPKHLITATGQRVTLRCSPRSGDLSVYWYQQSLDQGLQFLIQYYNGEERAKGNILERFSAQQFPDLHSELNLSSLELGDSALYFCASSVGLADSTDTQYFGPGTRLTVL.

This clonotype was counted many times. This chain uses TRBV5-1 with TRBJ2-1; D gene uncertain. CDR1 is SGHRS, CDR2 YFSETQ, per germline. This CDR3 is built from 13 residues. Trimming cost V 0 bases and J 7 bases, with 8 bases left between them. This chain's CDR3 is CASSLARANEQFF. CDR3 DNA: TGCGCCAGCAGCTTGGCCCGGGCGAATGAGCAGTTCTTC.

There are a few counts of this clonotype. The V and J genes are TRBV5-5 and TRBJ2-2; no clear D. Trimming removed 1 base from V and 1 base from J, with 17 bases in between. The CDR3 contains 18 residues. Germline V gene sequence: CDR1 SGHKS, CDR2 YYEKEE (reference sequence). DNA for the CDR3: TGTGCCAGCAGCTTGCTTCCGTCATCAGGATGGAACACCGGGGAGCTGTTTTTT. Protein product: CASSLLPSSGWNTGELFF. Full variable domain (missing parts from reference TRBV5-5 and TRBJ2-2): DAGVTQSPTHLIKTRGQQVTLRCSPISGHKSVSWYQQVLGQGPQFIFQYYEKEERGRGNFPDRFSARQFPNYSSELNVNALLLGDSALYLCASSLLPSSGWNTGELFFGEGSRLTVL.

This chain links TRBV20-1 with TRBJ2-7, with TRBD2 as a possible D gene (5 bases). CDR1 and CDR2 from the germline V gene are DFQATT and SNEGSKA (reference sequence). The CDR3 is 13 residues long. Trimming shortened V by 0 bases and J by 4 bases, and 10 bases separated the two germline ends. The CDR3 region is CSARDGVMYEQYF. CDR3 DNA sequence: TGCAGTGCTAGAGACGGGGTGATGTACGAGCAGTACTTC.

This clonotype was seen many times. The chain employs TRBV12-3 or TRBV12-4 and TRBJ2-7, with D unresolved. Trimming left V 3 bases short and J 6 bases short, with 12 bases between. This CDR3 contains 13 residues. CDR3 protein: CASSLKWRGEQYF. DNA of the CDR3: TGTGCCAGCAGTTTGAAGTGGCGTGGCGAGCAGTACTTC.

J is TRBJ2-3 and V is TRBV20-1; tentative D call: TRBD2 (6 bases). The germline gives CDR1 DFQATT, CDR2 SNEGSKA (reference sequence). This CDR3 is built from 14 residues. Between the trimmed V and J ends, which lost 2 bases and 4 bases, there was a span of 13 bases. The CDR3 loop reads CSARTRLVPDTQYF. DNA of the CDR3: TGCAGTGCTAGAACGCGACTAGTGCCAGATACGCAGTATTTT.

This chain links TRBV5-1 with TRBJ2-3; possibly TRBD1 for D (6 bases). CDR3 length: 14 residues. Germline CDR1 and CDR2: SGHRS and YFSETQ. V was trimmed by 0 bases and J by 2 bases, leaving 7 bases between them. The CDR3 protein is CASSLDRDTDTQYF. Written as DNA, the CDR3 is TGCGCCAGCAGCTTGGACAGGGACACAGATACGCAGTATTTT.

The chain carries TRBV11-2 and TRBJ1-1; 8 nucleotides line up with TRBD1. CDR3 length: 13 residues. J was trimmed by 11 bases and V by 5 bases; bases with no gene match: 10. Germline V gene sequence: CDR1 SGHAT, CDR2 FQNNGV. The CDR3 loop reads CASSQQTGAGAFF. For the CDR3, the DNA is TGTGCCAGCAGCCAACAGACAGGGGCGGGGGCTTTCTTT.

This clonotype was counted at least ten times. This chain links TRBV12-3 or TRBV12-4 with TRBJ2-1; D remains ambiguous. The CDR3 is made up of 13 amino acids. V lost 3 bases and J lost 3, with 6 bases in between. The CDR3 loop reads CASSFDGYNEQFF. CDR3 DNA sequence: TGTGCCAGCAGTTTTGACGGCTACAATGAGCAGTTCTTC.

The rearrangement joins TRBV5-1 to TRBJ2-7; 7 nucleotides match TRBD2. Germline CDR1 reads SGHRS; CDR2 reads YFSETQ. The CDR3 is 15 amino acids. The ends lost 0 bases at V and 3 bases at J; junction bases unmatched: 6. In nucleotides, the CDR3 is TGCGCCAGCAGCTTGGCCGGGACTACCAACTACGAGCAGTACTTC. It codes for CASSLAGTTNYEQYF. The entire variable domain, with the rest obtained from reference TRBV5-1 and TRBJ2-7, is as follows: KAGVTQTPRYLIKTRGQQVTLSCSPISGHRSVSWYQQTPGQGLQFLFEYFSETQRNKGNFPGRFSGRQFSNSRSEMNVSTLELGDSALYLCASSLAGTTNYEQYFGPGTRLTVT.

This clonotype was detected ten times or more. The chain employs TRBV4-2 and TRBJ2-1; the match to TRBD2 covers 13 bases. V trimming: 3 bases; J trimming: 8 bases; junction bases outside the gene matches: 4. Germline CDR1 reads LGHNA; CDR2 reads YNFKEQ. The CDR3 is made up of 15 amino acids. CDR3 DNA: TGTGCCAGCAGCCAGGGACTAGCGGGGATCGATGAGCAGTTCTTC. This codes for CASSQGLAGIDEQFF.